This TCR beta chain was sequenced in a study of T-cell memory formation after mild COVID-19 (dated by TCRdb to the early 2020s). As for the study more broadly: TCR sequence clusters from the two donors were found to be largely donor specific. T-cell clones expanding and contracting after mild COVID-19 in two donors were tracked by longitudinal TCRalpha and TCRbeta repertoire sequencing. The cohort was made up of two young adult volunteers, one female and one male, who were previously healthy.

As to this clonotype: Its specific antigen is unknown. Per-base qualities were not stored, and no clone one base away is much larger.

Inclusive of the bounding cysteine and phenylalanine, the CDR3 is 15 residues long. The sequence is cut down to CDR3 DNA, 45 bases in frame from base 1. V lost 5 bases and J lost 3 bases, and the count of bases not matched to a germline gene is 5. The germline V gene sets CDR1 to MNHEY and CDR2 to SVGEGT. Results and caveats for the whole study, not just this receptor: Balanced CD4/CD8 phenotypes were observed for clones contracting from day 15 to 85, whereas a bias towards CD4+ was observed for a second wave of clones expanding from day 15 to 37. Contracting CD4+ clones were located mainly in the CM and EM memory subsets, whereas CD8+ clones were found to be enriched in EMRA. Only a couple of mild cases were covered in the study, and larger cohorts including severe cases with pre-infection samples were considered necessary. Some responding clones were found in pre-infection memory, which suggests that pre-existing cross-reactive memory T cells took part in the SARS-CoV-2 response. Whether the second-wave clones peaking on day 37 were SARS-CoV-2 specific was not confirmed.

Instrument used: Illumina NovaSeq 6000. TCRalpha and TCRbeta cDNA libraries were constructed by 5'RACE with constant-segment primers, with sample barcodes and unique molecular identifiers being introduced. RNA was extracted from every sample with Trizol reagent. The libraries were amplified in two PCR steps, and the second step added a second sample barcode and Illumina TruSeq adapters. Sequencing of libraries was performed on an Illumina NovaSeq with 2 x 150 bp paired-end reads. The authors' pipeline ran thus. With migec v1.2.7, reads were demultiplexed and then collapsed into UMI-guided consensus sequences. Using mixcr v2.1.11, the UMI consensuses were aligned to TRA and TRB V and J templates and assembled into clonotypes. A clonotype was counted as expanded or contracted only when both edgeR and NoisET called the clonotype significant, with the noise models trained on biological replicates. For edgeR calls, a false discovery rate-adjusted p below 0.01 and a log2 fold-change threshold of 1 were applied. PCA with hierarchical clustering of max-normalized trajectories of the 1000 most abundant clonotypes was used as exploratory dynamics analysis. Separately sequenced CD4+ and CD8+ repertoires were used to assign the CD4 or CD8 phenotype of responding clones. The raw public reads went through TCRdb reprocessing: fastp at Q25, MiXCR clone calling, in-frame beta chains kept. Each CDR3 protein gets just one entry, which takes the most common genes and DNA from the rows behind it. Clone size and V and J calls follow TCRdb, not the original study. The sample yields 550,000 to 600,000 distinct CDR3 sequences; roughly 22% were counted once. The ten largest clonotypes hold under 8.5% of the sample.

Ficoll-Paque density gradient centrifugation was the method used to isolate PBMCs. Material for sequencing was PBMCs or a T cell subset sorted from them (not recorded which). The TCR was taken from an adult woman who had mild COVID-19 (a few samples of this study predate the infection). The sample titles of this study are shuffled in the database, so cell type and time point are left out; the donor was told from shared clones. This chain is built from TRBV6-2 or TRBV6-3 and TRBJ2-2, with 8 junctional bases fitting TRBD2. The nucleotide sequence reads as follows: TGTGCCAGCAGTCGTCTGCGGGGGGACACCGGGGAGCTGTTTTTT. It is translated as CASSRLRGDTGELFF.